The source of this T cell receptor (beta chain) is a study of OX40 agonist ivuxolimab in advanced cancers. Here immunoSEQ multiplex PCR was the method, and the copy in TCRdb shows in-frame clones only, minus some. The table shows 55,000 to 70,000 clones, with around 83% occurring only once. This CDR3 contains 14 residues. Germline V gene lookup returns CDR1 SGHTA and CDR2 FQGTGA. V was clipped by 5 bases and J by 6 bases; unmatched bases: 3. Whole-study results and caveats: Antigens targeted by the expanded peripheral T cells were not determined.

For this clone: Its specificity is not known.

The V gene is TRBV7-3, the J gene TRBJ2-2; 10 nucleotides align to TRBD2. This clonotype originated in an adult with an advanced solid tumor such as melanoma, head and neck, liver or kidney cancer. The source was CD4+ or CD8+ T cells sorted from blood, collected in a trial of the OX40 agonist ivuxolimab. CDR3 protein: CASSPGTSAGELFF. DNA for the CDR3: TGTGCCAGCAGCCCAGGGACTAGCGCCGGGGAGCTGTTTTTT. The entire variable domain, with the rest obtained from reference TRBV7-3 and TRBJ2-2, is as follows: GAGVSQTPSNKVTEKGKYVELRCDPISGHTALYWYRQSLGQGPEFLIYFQGTGAADDSGLPNDRFFAVRPEGSVSTLKIQRTERGDSAVYLCASSPGTSAGELFFGEGSRLTVL.